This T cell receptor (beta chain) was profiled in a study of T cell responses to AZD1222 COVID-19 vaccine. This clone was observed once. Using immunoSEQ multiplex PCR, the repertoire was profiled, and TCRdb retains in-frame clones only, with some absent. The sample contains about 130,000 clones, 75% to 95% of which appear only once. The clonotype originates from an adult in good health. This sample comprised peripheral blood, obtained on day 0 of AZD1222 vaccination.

CDR3 in amino acids: CASSIGGSGNTIYF. The CDR3 DNA reads as TGTGCCAGCAGCATCGGGGGCTCTGGAAACACCATATATTTT. The chain carries TRBV13 and TRBJ1-3; tentative D call: TRBD1 (5 bases). Germline CDR1 reads PRHDT; CDR2 reads FYEKMQ (reference sequence). V was pared by 5 bases and J by 0 bases, with 8 bases between. This CDR3 has 14 residues. Full variable domain (outside the CDR3, taken from reference TRBV13 and TRBJ1-3): AAGVIQSPRHLIKEKRETATLKCYPIPRHDTVYWYQQGPGQDPQFLISFYEKMQSDKGSIPDRFSAQQFSDYHSELNMSSLELGDSALYFCASSIGGSGNTIYFGEGSWLTVV.